These 13 T cell receptor beta chains came from one sample sequenced in a study of blood T cell repertoires in COVID-19 (dated by TCRdb to 2018 to 2021). Libraries came from the immunoSEQ multiplex PCR assay. This immuneACCESS table, as held by TCRdb, lists in-frame sequences with V and J called but not all clones. Of the missing ones, under half trace to an unresolved V gene in checked studies; the others have no known cause. This sample is represented by about 110,000 clones; under 90% of them were singletons. Clones ranked in the top ten supply over 35% of the sample. Sequences were obtained from peripheral blood. The receptors were gathered from a man older than 75 with acute or convalescent COVID-19.

In this sample, this clone turned up a few times. The CDR3 nucleotides are TGTGCCAGCAGCCCCACAGGCCATGGCTACACCTTC. This sequence encodes CASSPTGHGYTF. V and J are TRBV7-9 and TRBJ1-2; TRBD1 is a possible D gene (5 bases). Per the germline V gene, CDR1 is SEHNR and CDR2 is FQNEAQ (reference sequence). V lost 5 bases and J lost 6, with 10 bases in between. CDR3 size: 12 residues.

The rearrangement joins TRBV7-9 to TRBJ2-7; TRBD2 agrees at 8 bases. This CDR3 has 14 amino acids. The V gene end was trimmed by 4 bases and the J gene end by 3 bases; junction bases not matched to a gene: 5. The germline V gene encodes CDR1 SEHNR and CDR2 FQNEAQ (reference sequence). CDR3 loop: CASSYSGTSYEQYF. The CDR3 bases are TGTGCCAGCAGCTATAGCGGGACTAGCTACGAGCAGTACTTC.

The CDR3 DNA is TGTGCCAGCTCACCACTGCAGACTGACTCTGGAAACACCATATATTTT. Its protein product is CASSPLQTDSGNTIYF. V and J are TRBV18 and TRBJ1-3, with D uncertain. V was cut by 1 base and J by 0 bases, with 10 bases left in between. CDR3 length: 16 residues. The germline V gene has CDR1 KGHSH and CDR2 LQKENI.

With respect to this clone: Sequence at one end of the junction differs from germline and may be a read error. V and J are TRBV29-1 and TRBJ1-1; D is ambiguous. This CDR3 region has 12 residues. Germline CDR1 SQVTM, CDR2 ANQGSEA. The CDR3 nucleotides read TGCAGCATTGAAGATCCTGGCAGTGAAGCTTTCTTT. Translation gives CSIEDPGSEAFF. The full variable domain, completed using reference TRBV29-1 and TRBJ1-1, is SAVISQKPSRDICQRGTSLTIQCQVDSQVTMMFWYRQQPGQSLTLIATANQGSEATYESGFVIDKFPISRPNLTFSTLTVSNMSPEDSSIYLCSIEDPGSEAFFGQGTRLTVV.

For this clone: One end of the junction varies from germline; a read error may be responsible. The chain joins TRBV19 to TRBJ1-1, with D unresolved. The CDR3 is 15 residues long. CDR1 and CDR2 from the germline V gene are LNHDA and SQIVND (reference sequence). The CDR3 loop reads CASSPPGQADTQAFF. CDR3 DNA sequence: TGTGCCAGTAGTCCCCCTGGGCAGGCCGACACTCAAGCTTTCTTT.

The chain links TRBV5-6 to TRBJ2-7; a weak D match, TRBD1 (7 bases). The CDR3 runs 13 residues. The germline gives CDR1 SGHDT, CDR2 YYEEEE. Trimming pared 0 bases from V and 6 bases from J, leaving 10 bases between. The CDR3 sequence is CASSLGQGGEQYF. For the CDR3, the DNA is TGTGCCAGCAGCTTGGGACAGGGAGGCGAGCAGTACTTC.

This clone occurred a few times. The rearrangement uses TRBV12-3 or TRBV12-4 and TRBJ1-5; perhaps TRBD1 as D (5 bases). The CDR3 has 13 amino acids. Trimming took 5 bases from V and 5 from J, leaving 10 bases between them. The CDR3 loop is CASSLQGHQPQHF. The DNA for the CDR3 is TGTGCCAGCAGTCTTCAGGGTCATCAGCCCCAGCATTTT.

The chain recombines TRBV28 with TRBJ2-3; tentative D call: TRBD2 (6 bases). This CDR3 spans 14 amino acids. Germline V gives CDR1 MDHEN, CDR2 SYDVKM. V was pared by 4 bases and J by 1 base, with 9 bases between. CDR3 in DNA: TGTGCCAGCAGTTGGGGGGTGGGCACAGATACGCAGTATTTT. Its protein product is CASSWGVGTDTQYF.

The V call is TRBV15, the J call TRBJ2-3, with 13 bases that match TRBD2. The V gene end was trimmed by 2 bases and the J gene end by 5 bases; junction bases not matched to a gene: 1. Germline CDR1 and CDR2: LNHNV and YYDKDF (reference sequence). The CDR3 spans 15 residues. The CDR3 loop reads CATSRRLAGGDTQYF. CDR3 nucleotides: TGTGCCACCAGCAGAAGACTAGCGGGAGGAGATACGCAGTATTTT.

V and J are TRBV19 and TRBJ2-7; D perhaps matches TRBD2 (6 bases). The CDR3 length is 13 residues. CDR1 LNHDA and CDR2 SQIVND come from the germline V gene (reference sequence). V dropped 10 bases and J dropped 1 base, with 14 bases sitting between them. DNA of the CDR3: TGTGCCACCCGGGACTTAAAATCCTACGAGCAGTACTTC. It translates to CATRDLKSYEQYF.

This chain links TRBV5-1 with TRBJ2-2; possible D gene TRBD1, 5 bases. Germline V lookup: CDR1 SGHRS, CDR2 YFSETQ. Trimming removed 3 bases at V and 8 bases at J, with 14 bases between. The CDR3 totals 14 residues. CDR3 coding DNA: TGCGCCAGCAGCTCAACCAGGGTAATAGGGGAGCTGTTTTTT. It codes for CASSSTRVIGELFF.

The chain has TRBV24-1 and TRBJ2-1; TRBD2 agrees at 13 bases. Trimming at V came to 6 bases and at J to 7 bases, leaving 8 bases not matched to a gene. Germline loops: CDR1 KGHDR, CDR2 SFDVKD. This CDR3 is built from 16 residues. This CDR3 is CATSPGTSGKGNEQFF. In DNA, the CDR3 is TGTGCCACCAGTCCCGGGACTAGCGGGAAGGGGAATGAGCAGTTCTTC.

The chain couples TRBV4-3 to TRBJ1-6; tentative D call: TRBD1 (6 bases). CDR1 is LGHNA, CDR2 YSLEER, per germline. Trimming pared 0 bases from V and 6 bases from J, leaving 6 bases between. CDR3 length: 14 amino acids. The CDR3 sequence: CASSQDRGNSPLHF. For the CDR3, the DNA is TGCGCCAGCAGCCAAGACAGGGGTAATTCACCCCTCCACTTT.